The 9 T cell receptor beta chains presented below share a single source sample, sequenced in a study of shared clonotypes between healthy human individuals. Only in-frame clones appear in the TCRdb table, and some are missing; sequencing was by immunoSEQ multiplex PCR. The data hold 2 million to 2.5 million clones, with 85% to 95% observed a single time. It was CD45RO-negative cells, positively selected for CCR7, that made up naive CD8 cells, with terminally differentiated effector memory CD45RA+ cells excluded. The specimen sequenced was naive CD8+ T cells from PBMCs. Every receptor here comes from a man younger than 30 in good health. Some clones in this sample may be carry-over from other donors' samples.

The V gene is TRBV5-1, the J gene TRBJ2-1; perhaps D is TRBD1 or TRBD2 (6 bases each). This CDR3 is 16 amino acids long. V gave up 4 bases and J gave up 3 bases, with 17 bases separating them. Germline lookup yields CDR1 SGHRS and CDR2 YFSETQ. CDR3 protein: CASSPGVGGDYNEQFF. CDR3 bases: TGCGCCAGCAGCCCCGGCGTGGGGGGCGACTACAATGAGCAGTTCTTC.

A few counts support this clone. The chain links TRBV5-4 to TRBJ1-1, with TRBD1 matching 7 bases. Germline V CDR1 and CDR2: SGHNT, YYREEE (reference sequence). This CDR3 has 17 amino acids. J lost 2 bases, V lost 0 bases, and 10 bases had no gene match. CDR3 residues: CASSLAVGGGRNTEAFF. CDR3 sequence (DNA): TGTGCCAGCAGCTTGGCAGTAGGGGGCGGAAGAAACACTGAAGCTTTCTTT.

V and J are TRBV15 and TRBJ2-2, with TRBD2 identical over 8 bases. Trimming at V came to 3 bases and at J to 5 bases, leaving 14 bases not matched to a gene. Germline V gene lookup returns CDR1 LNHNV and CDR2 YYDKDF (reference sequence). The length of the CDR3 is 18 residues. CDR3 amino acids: CATSREGSGSGKTGELFF. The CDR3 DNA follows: TGTGCCACCAGCAGGGAAGGAAGCGGGAGTGGTAAAACCGGGGAGCTGTTTTTT.

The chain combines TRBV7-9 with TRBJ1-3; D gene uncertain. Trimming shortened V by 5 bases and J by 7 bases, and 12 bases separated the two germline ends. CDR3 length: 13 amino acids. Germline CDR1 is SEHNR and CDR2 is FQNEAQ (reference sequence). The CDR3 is CASSQATENTIYF. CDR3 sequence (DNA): TGTGCCAGCAGCCAAGCAACGGAGAACACCATATATTTT.

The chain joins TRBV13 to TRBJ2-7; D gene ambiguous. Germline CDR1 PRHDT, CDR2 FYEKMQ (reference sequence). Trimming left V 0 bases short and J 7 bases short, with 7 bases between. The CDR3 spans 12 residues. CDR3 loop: CASSLGPREQYF. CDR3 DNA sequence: TGTGCCAGCAGCTTAGGTCCTCGAGAGCAGTACTTC.

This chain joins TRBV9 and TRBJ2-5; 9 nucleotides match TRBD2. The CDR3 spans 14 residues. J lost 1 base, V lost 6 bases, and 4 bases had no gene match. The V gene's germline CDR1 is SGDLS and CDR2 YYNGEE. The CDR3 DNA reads TGTGCCAGCAAGGGTAGCGGGAGCCAAGAGACCCAGTACTTC. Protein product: CASKGSGSQETQYF.

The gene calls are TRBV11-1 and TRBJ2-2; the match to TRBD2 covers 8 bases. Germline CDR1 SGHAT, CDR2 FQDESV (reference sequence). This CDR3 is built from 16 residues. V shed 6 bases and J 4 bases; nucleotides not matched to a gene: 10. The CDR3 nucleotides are TGTGCCAGCAGTTTAAGGGCGGGAGGCGTCACCGGGGAGCTGTTTTTT. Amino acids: CASSLRAGGVTGELFF.

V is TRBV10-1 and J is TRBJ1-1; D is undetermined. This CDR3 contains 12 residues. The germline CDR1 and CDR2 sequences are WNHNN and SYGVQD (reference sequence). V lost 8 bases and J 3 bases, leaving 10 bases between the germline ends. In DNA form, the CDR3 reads TGCGCCAGCTCATCCGGGCACACTGAAGCTTTCTTT. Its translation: CASSSGHTEAFF.

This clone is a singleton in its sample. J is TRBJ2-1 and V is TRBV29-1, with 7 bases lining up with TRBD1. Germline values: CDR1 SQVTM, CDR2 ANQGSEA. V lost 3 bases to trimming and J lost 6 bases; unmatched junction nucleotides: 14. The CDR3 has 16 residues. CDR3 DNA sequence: TGCAGCGTTGAGGCGCAGAGGGCAGGGGGTAGCAATGAGCAGTTCTTC. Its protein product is CSVEAQRAGGSNEQFF.